The 15 T cell receptor beta chains below all came from one sample that was sequenced in a study of blood T cell repertoires in COVID-19. TCRdb's table, derived via immunoSEQ multiplex PCR, lists solely in-frame clones and lacks some. Counted here are about 170,000 clones, just over 90% occurring once; the ten biggest clones make up roughly 5.3%. Material: peripheral blood. The receptors derive from a man younger than 35 with COVID-19, enrolled during active disease.

The genes are TRBV2 and TRBJ2-3; 7 positions match TRBD1. This CDR3 is 16 amino acids long. V dropped 6 bases and J dropped 2; count of bases not matched to a gene: 11. The germline CDR1 and CDR2 sequences are SNHLY and FYNNEI. The DNA for the CDR3 is TGTGCCAGCAGCTATATAACGGGACAGCTCACAGATACGCAGTATTTT. It translates to CASSYITGQLTDTQYF.

This chain links TRBV7-9 with TRBJ2-7, with D uncertain. CDR1 and CDR2 from the germline V gene are SEHNR and FQNEAQ (reference sequence). This CDR3 is built from 15 residues. V was shortened by 0 bases and J by 0 bases, with 9 bases between the two germline ends. For the CDR3, the DNA is TGTGCCAGCAGCTTAGCTCTGGGCGACTCCTACGAGCAGTACTTC. It specifies CASSLALGDSYEQYF.

J is TRBJ1-2 and V is TRBV2; 11 positions match TRBD1. V was pared by 9 bases and J by 7 bases, with 7 bases of the junction left unmatched. Germline V CDR1 and CDR2: SNHLY, FYNNEI. The CDR3 spans 13 residues. CDR3 nucleotide sequence: TGTGCCAGGTGGACAGGGGGCTTGGGTGGCTACACCTTC. Encoded protein: CARWTGGLGGYTF.

V is TRBV28 and J is TRBJ1-5; TRBD1 matches at 9 bases. Germline V gene sequence: CDR1 MDHEN, CDR2 SYDVKM. The CDR3 is 16 residues long. The trim removed 7 bases at V and 7 bases at J, leaving 14 bases unmatched. The chain's CDR3 is CASNDPWDRAEQPQHF. The CDR3 DNA follows: TGTGCCAGCAACGACCCGTGGGACAGGGCGGAGCAGCCCCAGCATTTT. Full variable domain (outside the CDR3, taken from reference TRBV28 and TRBJ1-5): DVKVTQSSRYLVKRTGEKVFLECVQDMDHENMFWYRQDPGLGLRLIYFSYDVKMKEKGDIPEGYSVSREKKERFSLILESASTNQTSMYLCASNDPWDRAEQPQHFGDGTRLSIL.

The V gene is TRBV7-6, the J gene TRBJ2-1; weak D call: TRBD1 (6 bases). This CDR3 spans 16 amino acids. The ends were cut back, 5 bases at V and 2 bases at J, with 16 bases in the middle. Germline CDR1 and CDR2: SGHVS and FNYEAQ. The CDR3 loop is CASSPSARGAYNEQFF. The DNA of the CDR3 is TGTGCCAGCAGCCCCTCGGCCAGGGGCGCCTACAATGAGCAGTTCTTC.

The chain links TRBV5-1 to TRBJ1-1, with TRBD1 matching 12 bases. V was pared by 4 bases and J by 4 bases, with 5 bases of the junction left unmatched. CDR1 is SGHRS and CDR2 is YFSETQ in the germline V gene. This CDR3 has 15 amino acids. CDR3 amino acids: CASSRDRGRVTEAFF. As DNA, the CDR3 is TGCGCCAGCAGCCGGGACAGGGGGCGGGTCACTGAAGCTTTCTTT.

This sequence joins TRBV28 and TRBJ1-2; TRBD1 matches 8 bases. Germline loops: CDR1 MDHEN, CDR2 SYDVKM. The CDR3 covers 14 residues. V was clipped by 3 bases and J by 5 bases; unmatched bases: 5. CDR3 region: CASSLDRVGYGYTF. The CDR3 DNA reads as TGTGCCAGCAGTTTGGACAGGGTGGGGTATGGCTACACCTTC.

The chain combines TRBV9 with TRBJ2-1; D perhaps matches TRBD2 (6 bases). The CDR3 sequence is 14 residues long. V was pared by 4 bases and J by 10 bases, with 18 bases between. Germline V gives CDR1 SGDLS, CDR2 YYNGEE. CDR3 sequence: CASSPPLAPLEQFF. The CDR3 nucleotides read TGTGCCAGCAGCCCTCCCCTAGCGCCTCTAGAGCAGTTCTTC. The full variable domain, its missing parts supplied by reference TRBV9 and TRBJ2-1, is DSGVTQTPKHLITATGQRVTLRCSPRSGDLSVYWYQQSLDQGLQFLIQYYNGEERAKGNILERFSAQQFPDLHSELNLSSLELGDSALYFCASSPPLAPLEQFFGPGTRLTVL.

CDR3 protein: CASSSPDKSSPYTF. The CDR3 region has the DNA TGCGCCAGCAGCTCCCCGGACAAAAGTTCCCCTTACACCTTC. The chain employs TRBV5-1 and TRBJ1-2; the D gene is possibly TRBD1 (5 bases). Germline V lookup: CDR1 SGHRS, CDR2 YFSETQ. Trimming took off 3 bases at V and 11 bases at J, with 20 bases between the two ends. The CDR3 has 14 residues. The whole variable domain, remainder taken from reference TRBV5-1 and TRBJ1-2, is KAGVTQTPRYLIKTRGQQVTLSCSPISGHRSVSWYQQTPGQGLQFLFEYFSETQRNKGNFPGRFSGRQFSNSRSEMNVSTLELGDSALYLCASSSPDKSSPYTFGSGTRLTVV.

CDR3: CACAPAGLGYTF. CDR3 nucleotides: TGTGCCTGCGCTCCGGCAGGGCTTGGCTACACCTTC. This chain links TRBV30 with TRBJ1-2; tentatively, D is TRBD1 (5 bases). Germline V lookup: CDR1 GTSNPN, CDR2 SVGIG (reference sequence). This CDR3 comprises 12 residues. Trimming stripped 6 bases from V and 7 bases from J, with 15 bases between.

V is TRBV6-5 and J is TRBJ2-1; TRBD1 matches at 11 bases. Looked up from germline, CDR1 is MNHEY and CDR2 is SVGAGI. Unmatched junction bases numbered 9, after V lost 6 bases and J lost 8 bases. The CDR3 covers 15 residues. As DNA, the CDR3 is TGTGCCAGCAGCCCACCGGGACAGGGGGGGGATGAGCAGTTCTTC. The encoded protein is CASSPPGQGGDEQFF.

V usage is TRBV5-1 and J usage is TRBJ1-1, with 9 nucleotides matching TRBD1. Germline CDR1 and CDR2: SGHRS and YFSETQ. The ends lost 1 base at V and 7 bases at J; junction bases unmatched: 11. This CDR3 comprises 16 residues. In DNA form, the CDR3 reads TGCGCCAGCAGCTTGCCCGTTAAAGGGACAGGGAGTGAAGCTTTCTTT. Its protein product is CASSLPVKGTGSEAFF. Combining the CDR3 with reference TRBV5-1 and TRBJ1-1 gives the whole variable domain KAGVTQTPRYLIKTRGQQVTLSCSPISGHRSVSWYQQTPGQGLQFLFEYFSETQRNKGNFPGRFSGRQFSNSRSEMNVSTLELGDSALYLCASSLPVKGTGSEAFFGQGTRLTVV.

The rearrangement uses TRBV5-6 and TRBJ1-2; TRBD1 matches 8 bases. This CDR3 has 14 residues. Trimming took 4 bases from V and 3 from J; bases not matched to a gene: 5. CDR1 is SGHDT and CDR2 is YYEEEE in the germline V gene. The CDR3 sequence is CASSPGQVYYGYTF. The CDR3 nucleotides read TGTGCCAGCAGCCCGGGACAGGTATACTATGGCTACACCTTC.

The J gene is TRBJ1-2, the V gene TRBV7-3; 9 bases match TRBD1. Germline V gene sequence: CDR1 SGHTA, CDR2 FQGTGA. The V segment lost 3 bases and the J segment 7 bases; nucleotides outside the gene matches: 3. This CDR3 has 13 amino acids. The CDR3 is CASSFTGGAGYTF. The CDR3 DNA sequence: TGTGCCAGCAGCTTCACAGGGGGCGCTGGCTACACCTTC.

This chain uses TRBV27 with TRBJ1-6; a weak D match, TRBD1 (6 bases). Germline CDR1 and CDR2: MNHEY and SMNVEV (reference sequence). Trimming removed 5 bases at V and 10 bases at J, with 36 bases between. The CDR3 sequence is 21 residues long. Here the CDR3 DNA reads TGTGCCAGCAGTAACACAGTCGCCTCGCAAGGGGGTGCGGCTGGACAATCACCCCTCCACTTT. Encoded protein: CASSNTVASQGGAAGQSPLHF.